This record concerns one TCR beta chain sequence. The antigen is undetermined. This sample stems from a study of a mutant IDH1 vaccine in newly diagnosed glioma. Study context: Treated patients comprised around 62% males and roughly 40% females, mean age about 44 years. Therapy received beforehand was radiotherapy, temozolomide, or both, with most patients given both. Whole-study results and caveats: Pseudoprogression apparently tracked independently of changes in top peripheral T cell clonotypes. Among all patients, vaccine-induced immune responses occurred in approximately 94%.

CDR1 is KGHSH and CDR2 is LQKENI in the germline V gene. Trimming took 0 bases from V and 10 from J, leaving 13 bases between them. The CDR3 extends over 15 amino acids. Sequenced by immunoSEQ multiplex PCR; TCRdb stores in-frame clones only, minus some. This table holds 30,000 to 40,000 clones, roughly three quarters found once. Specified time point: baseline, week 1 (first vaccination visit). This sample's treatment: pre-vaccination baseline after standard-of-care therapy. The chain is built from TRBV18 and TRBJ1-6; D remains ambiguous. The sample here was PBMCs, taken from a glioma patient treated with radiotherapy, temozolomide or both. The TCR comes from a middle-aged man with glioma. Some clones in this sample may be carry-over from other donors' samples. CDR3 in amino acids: CASSPPLGDTSPLHF. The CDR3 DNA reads TGTGCCAGCTCACCACCACTCGGGGATACGTCACCCCTCCACTTT.